This T cell receptor (beta chain) was sequenced during a study of T cell responses to AZD1222 COVID-19 vaccine. Notes on the study in general: Among AZD1222 vaccinees, only six were seropositive at baseline. Vaccine-associated CD4 TCRs ranged over spike, dominating at 160-218 and 743-854. Receipt of two AZD1222 doses was followed by a rise in Spike-specific TCR breadth and depth.

In the case of this clone: Its antigen is currently unknown.

Method: immunoSEQ multiplex PCR; TCRdb's copy keeps in-frame clones and lacks some. The sample records over 150,000 clones, approximately 93% being singletons. This CDR3 has 15 residues. V lost 3 bases and J 3 bases, leaving 15 bases between the germline ends. From germline, CDR1 is SGHNT and CDR2 YYREEE (reference sequence). The sample was peripheral blood, taken 28 days after the second AZD1222 dose. The clonotype originates from an adult who received the AZD1222 COVID-19 vaccine. The chain combines TRBV5-4 with TRBJ1-2; D gene ambiguous. CDR3 residues: CASSYYSGRDYGYTF. The CDR3 bases are TGTGCCAGCAGCTACTATTCGGGTCGGGACTATGGCTACACCTTC.